This TCR beta chain was identified in a study of blood T cell repertoires in COVID-19. Study-level background: Sites across the United States, Italy and Spain contributed samples from acute and convalescent COVID-19. Nucleic acid was either cDNA or gDNA, and it came from T cells, B-cell-depleted T cells, or PBMCs.

This CDR3 comprises 14 residues. V shed 3 bases, J shed 4 bases, and the junction held 2 bases outside the gene matches. Germline CDR1 SGHAT, CDR2 FQNNGV. Original analysis: Estimated nucleated cell counts came from reference gene primer amplification. Some clones are missing from TCRdb's copy, which holds only in-frame ones; the method was immunoSEQ multiplex PCR. The D gene and trimming were derived from the DNA, and the V and J assignments and clone size from that table. The data contain about 200,000 clones, 87% of them singletons. This clone was picked up one time. The receptor's source is a man aged 60 to 75 with active or convalescent COVID-19. The genes are TRBV11-2 and TRBJ2-3; 9 bases line up with TRBD2. The specimen was peripheral blood. CDR3 residues: CASSFSGGPDTQYF. The DNA of the CDR3 is TGTGCCAGCAGCTTTAGCGGGGGTCCAGATACGCAGTATTTT.